These 18 T cell receptor beta chains were all obtained from the same sample, sequenced in a study of blood T cell repertoires in COVID-19 (dated by TCRdb to the early 2020s). To prepare the library, the immunoSEQ multiplex PCR assay was applied. TCRdb provides this immuneACCESS table in a form limited to in-frame rearrangements. Some clones are lacking; in checked studies, under half of them reflect an unresolved V gene, and why the rest are absent is not known. The sample table contains under 300,000 clones; only one count was recorded for around nine tenths of them. The ten largest clonotypes hold under 2% of the sample. Sample: PBMCs or T cells enriched from blood (not recorded which). The receptors here all came from a woman aged 45-65 years who had recovered from COVID-19.

The chain uses TRBV28 and TRBJ2-1; TRBD2 aligns across 10 bases. The CDR3 extends over 17 amino acids. Germline CDR1 MDHEN, CDR2 SYDVKM. The V segment lost 5 bases and the J segment 6 bases; nucleotides outside the gene matches: 13. The CDR3 here is CASSGTLAGGFVNEQFF. DNA of the CDR3: TGTGCCAGCAGTGGGACTTTAGCGGGAGGCTTTGTCAATGAGCAGTTCTTC.

J is TRBJ1-1 and V is TRBV15; no firm D call. The CDR3 is 13 amino acids. CDR1 LNHNV and CDR2 YYDKDF come from the germline V gene (reference sequence). Trimming left V 0 bases short and J 5 bases short, with 7 bases between. The CDR3 nucleotides are TGTGCCACCAGCAGAGATATGGAGACTGAAGCTTTCTTT. Translated, it gives CATSRDMETEAFF.

The chain combines TRBV4-3 with TRBJ1-5; weak D call: TRBD1 (5 bases). CDR1 and CDR2 from the germline V gene are LGHNA and YSLEER. This CDR3 is built from 15 residues. The V end lost 5 bases, the J end lost 0 bases, and 11 bases lay between the germline ends. CDR3 sequence reads: CASSRGLGSNQPQHF. In DNA, the CDR3 is TGCGCCAGCAGCAGGGGTTTGGGTAGCAATCAGCCCCAGCATTTT.

As for this clone: This CDR3 is also generated by other DNA sequences in the sample. The rearrangement uses TRBV3-1 (or the pseudogene TRBV3-2) and TRBJ2-7; D is undetermined. Trimming left V 1 base short and J 4 bases short, with 2 bases between. The CDR3 runs to 11 residues. Per germline, CDR1 LGHDT and CDR2 YNNKEL (reference sequence). In nucleotides, the CDR3 is TGTGCCAGCAGCCAAGCTTACGAGCAGTACTTC. Translated: CASSQAYEQYF.

This chain connects TRBV2 to TRBJ1-4, with TRBD1 matching 8 bases. The CDR3 covers 15 residues. With 7 bases clipped from V and 8 bases from J, the junction kept 12 bases outside the gene matches. Germline V gene lookup returns CDR1 SNHLY and CDR2 FYNNEI. The CDR3 nucleotides are TGTGCCAGCACCACGGTCGAGAACAGGGGGGAAAAACTGTTTTTT. This codes for CASTTVENRGEKLFF.

The J gene is TRBJ2-1, the V gene TRBV18; 7 bases are a match to TRBD2. Per germline, CDR1 KGHSH and CDR2 LQKENI. The J segment lost 7 bases and the V segment lost 1 base, leaving 4 bases of the junction unmatched. The CDR3 loop spans 14 amino acids. CDR3 bases: TGTGCCAGCTCACCACGCGGGAGTTCGAATGAGCAGTTCTTC. Translated: CASSPRGSSNEQFF.

This clone is a singleton in its sample. V and J are TRBV28 and TRBJ1-1; D may be TRBD1 (5 bases). The length of the CDR3 is 15 residues. V was pared by 7 bases and J by 0 bases, with 15 bases between. The germline gives CDR1 MDHEN, CDR2 SYDVKM. For the CDR3, the DNA is TGTGCCAGCACCCTGAGTGGGGCCATGAACACTGAAGCTTTCTTT. Translating it yields CASTLSGAMNTEAFF.

This clone was seen more than once but under ten times. This rearrangement joins TRBV6-6 to TRBJ1-1; weak D call: TRBD1 (6 bases). Germline V gives CDR1 MNHNY, CDR2 SVGAGI (reference sequence). The V end lost 5 bases, the J end lost 1 base, and 20 bases lay between the germline ends. There are 17 residues in the CDR3. The chain's CDR3 is CASSPLRAGDWNTEAFF. CDR3 nucleotides: TGTGCCAGCAGTCCACTTCGGGCAGGGGATTGGAACACTGAAGCTTTCTTT.

This rearrangement joins TRBV6-2 or TRBV6-3 to TRBJ1-2; possible D gene TRBD1, 5 bases. This CDR3 contains 15 residues. The germline gives CDR1 MNHEY, CDR2 SVGEGT. With 2 bases removed from V and 1 base from J, the gap between germline ends came to 11 bases. The CDR3 DNA follows: TGTGCCAGCAGTTACGGGGCAGGATTTAACTATGGCTACACCTTC. It specifies CASSYGAGFNYGYTF.

The gene calls are TRBV4-1 and TRBJ2-7; D gene unclear. Trimming took 4 bases from V and 6 from J, leaving 16 bases between them. The germline CDR1 and CDR2 sequences are MGHRA and YSYEKL. The CDR3 totals 14 residues. The CDR3 here is CASSPTWAPREQYF. Here the CDR3 DNA reads TGCGCCAGCAGCCCCACGTGGGCCCCTCGCGAGCAGTACTTC.

This clone was detected only once. This sequence joins TRBV6-5 and TRBJ2-7; TRBD1 is a possible D gene (6 bases). V was shortened by 6 bases and J by 3 bases, with 18 bases between the two germline ends. CDR1 and CDR2 from the germline V gene are MNHEY and SVGAGI. There are 15 residues in the CDR3. The DNA of the CDR3 is TGTGCCAGCAGAGTAAACCGGGACACTGACTACGAGCAGTACTTC. Translating it yields CASRVNRDTDYEQYF.

The chain has TRBV7-9 and TRBJ2-7, with 8 positions matching TRBD1. The V segment lost 5 bases and the J segment 3 bases; nucleotides outside the gene matches: 3. CDR1 and CDR2 from the germline V gene are SEHNR and FQNEAQ (reference sequence). There are 13 residues in the CDR3. The CDR3 region is CASSRDRNYEQYF. The CDR3 bases are TGTGCCAGCAGCCGGGACAGGAACTACGAGCAGTACTTC.

This chain uses TRBV2 with TRBJ1-2; TRBD1 matches at 9 bases. Germline CDR1 SNHLY, CDR2 FYNNEI. The trim removed 11 bases at V and 3 bases at J, leaving 4 bases unmatched. The CDR3 spans 12 residues. The CDR3 DNA sequence: TGTGCCGGGGGACAGGGACACTATGGCTACACCTTC. Translating it yields CAGGQGHYGYTF.

The chain is built from TRBV19 and TRBJ1-3, with D possibly TRBD1 on 6 matching bases. V dropped 3 bases and J dropped 6 bases, with 33 bases sitting between them. This CDR3 comprises 21 residues. Germline CDR1 and CDR2: LNHDA and SQIVND (reference sequence). CDR3 sequence: CASSILLWWDNHSSEKNTIYF. CDR3 coding DNA: TGTGCCAGTAGTATTCTTTTGTGGTGGGACAACCACTCATCTGAAAAAAACACCATATATTTT.

CDR3 amino acids: CASTLAESSYEQYF. The CDR3 DNA reads TGTGCCAGCACTCTAGCGGAGAGCTCCTACGAGCAGTACTTC. The genes are TRBV2 and TRBJ2-7; 7 bases agree with TRBD2. This CDR3 region has 14 residues. J lost 0 bases, V lost 7 bases, and 6 bases had no gene match. CDR1 and CDR2 from the germline V gene are SNHLY and FYNNEI.

The rearrangement joins TRBV6-2 or TRBV6-3 to TRBJ2-7, with 10 bases aligning to TRBD1. Germline-derived CDR1 and CDR2 are MNHEY and SVGEGT. V lost 5 bases to trimming and J lost 3 bases; unmatched junction nucleotides: 10. The CDR3 extends over 16 amino acids. The CDR3 reads CASSNLRGTGVYEQYF. The DNA for the CDR3 is TGTGCCAGCAGTAACCTTCGGGGGACAGGGGTCTACGAGCAGTACTTC.

V and J are TRBV6-5 and TRBJ2-1; TRBD2 agrees at 7 bases. This CDR3 has 15 residues. Germline V gene lookup returns CDR1 MNHEY and CDR2 SVGAGI. V lost 2 bases to trimming and J lost 6 bases; unmatched junction nucleotides: 7. The CDR3 region has the DNA TGTGCCAGCAGTTACCTGTCGGGAGGTTCCAATGAGCAGTTCTTC. Its protein product is CASSYLSGGSNEQFF.

V usage is TRBV9 and J usage is TRBJ2-3, with 8 nucleotides matching TRBD2. The CDR3 is 16 amino acids. The germline gives CDR1 SGDLS, CDR2 YYNGEE. With 3 bases clipped from V and 4 bases from J, the junction kept 10 bases outside the gene matches. DNA of the CDR3: TGTGCCAGCAGCGGAGCGGGAGATCTCTTCTCAGATACGCAGTATTTT. Protein: CASSGAGDLFSDTQYF.